This T cell receptor beta chain was sequenced during a study of neurological immune-mediated disorders. Study findings and constraints: According to phylogenetic grouping, one related-CDR3 cluster, a possible signature, contained the repertoires of 18 of 34 multiple sclerosis patients. As far as clinical or MRI features were concerned, none was associated with the multiple sclerosis repertoire cluster. The expanded clones of different subjects shared no CDR3 amino acid sequences (suggesting private repertoires in all groups).

Ten or more counts support this clonotype. What it binds is not known. The authors made cDNA by 5'RACE with 10-nucleotide random UMIs. TCRdb redid the calling of the 5' RACE reads with MiXCR, one entry per CDR3 protein. The sample yields fewer than 60,000 distinct CDR3 sequences, over 3.5% seen once. This CDR3 region has 12 residues. CDR1 and CDR2 from the germline V gene are KGHSH and LQKENI. Trimming at V came to 9 bases and at J to 7 bases, leaving 6 bases not matched to a gene. The rearrangement uses TRBV18 and TRBJ1-5, with 7 positions matching TRBD1. What was sequenced was PBMCs. The clonotype was recovered from a man in his sixties with multiple sclerosis. The CDR3 DNA sequence: TGTGCCAGTAAACAGGGGAACCAGCCCCAGCATTTT. It is translated as CASKQGNQPQHF.